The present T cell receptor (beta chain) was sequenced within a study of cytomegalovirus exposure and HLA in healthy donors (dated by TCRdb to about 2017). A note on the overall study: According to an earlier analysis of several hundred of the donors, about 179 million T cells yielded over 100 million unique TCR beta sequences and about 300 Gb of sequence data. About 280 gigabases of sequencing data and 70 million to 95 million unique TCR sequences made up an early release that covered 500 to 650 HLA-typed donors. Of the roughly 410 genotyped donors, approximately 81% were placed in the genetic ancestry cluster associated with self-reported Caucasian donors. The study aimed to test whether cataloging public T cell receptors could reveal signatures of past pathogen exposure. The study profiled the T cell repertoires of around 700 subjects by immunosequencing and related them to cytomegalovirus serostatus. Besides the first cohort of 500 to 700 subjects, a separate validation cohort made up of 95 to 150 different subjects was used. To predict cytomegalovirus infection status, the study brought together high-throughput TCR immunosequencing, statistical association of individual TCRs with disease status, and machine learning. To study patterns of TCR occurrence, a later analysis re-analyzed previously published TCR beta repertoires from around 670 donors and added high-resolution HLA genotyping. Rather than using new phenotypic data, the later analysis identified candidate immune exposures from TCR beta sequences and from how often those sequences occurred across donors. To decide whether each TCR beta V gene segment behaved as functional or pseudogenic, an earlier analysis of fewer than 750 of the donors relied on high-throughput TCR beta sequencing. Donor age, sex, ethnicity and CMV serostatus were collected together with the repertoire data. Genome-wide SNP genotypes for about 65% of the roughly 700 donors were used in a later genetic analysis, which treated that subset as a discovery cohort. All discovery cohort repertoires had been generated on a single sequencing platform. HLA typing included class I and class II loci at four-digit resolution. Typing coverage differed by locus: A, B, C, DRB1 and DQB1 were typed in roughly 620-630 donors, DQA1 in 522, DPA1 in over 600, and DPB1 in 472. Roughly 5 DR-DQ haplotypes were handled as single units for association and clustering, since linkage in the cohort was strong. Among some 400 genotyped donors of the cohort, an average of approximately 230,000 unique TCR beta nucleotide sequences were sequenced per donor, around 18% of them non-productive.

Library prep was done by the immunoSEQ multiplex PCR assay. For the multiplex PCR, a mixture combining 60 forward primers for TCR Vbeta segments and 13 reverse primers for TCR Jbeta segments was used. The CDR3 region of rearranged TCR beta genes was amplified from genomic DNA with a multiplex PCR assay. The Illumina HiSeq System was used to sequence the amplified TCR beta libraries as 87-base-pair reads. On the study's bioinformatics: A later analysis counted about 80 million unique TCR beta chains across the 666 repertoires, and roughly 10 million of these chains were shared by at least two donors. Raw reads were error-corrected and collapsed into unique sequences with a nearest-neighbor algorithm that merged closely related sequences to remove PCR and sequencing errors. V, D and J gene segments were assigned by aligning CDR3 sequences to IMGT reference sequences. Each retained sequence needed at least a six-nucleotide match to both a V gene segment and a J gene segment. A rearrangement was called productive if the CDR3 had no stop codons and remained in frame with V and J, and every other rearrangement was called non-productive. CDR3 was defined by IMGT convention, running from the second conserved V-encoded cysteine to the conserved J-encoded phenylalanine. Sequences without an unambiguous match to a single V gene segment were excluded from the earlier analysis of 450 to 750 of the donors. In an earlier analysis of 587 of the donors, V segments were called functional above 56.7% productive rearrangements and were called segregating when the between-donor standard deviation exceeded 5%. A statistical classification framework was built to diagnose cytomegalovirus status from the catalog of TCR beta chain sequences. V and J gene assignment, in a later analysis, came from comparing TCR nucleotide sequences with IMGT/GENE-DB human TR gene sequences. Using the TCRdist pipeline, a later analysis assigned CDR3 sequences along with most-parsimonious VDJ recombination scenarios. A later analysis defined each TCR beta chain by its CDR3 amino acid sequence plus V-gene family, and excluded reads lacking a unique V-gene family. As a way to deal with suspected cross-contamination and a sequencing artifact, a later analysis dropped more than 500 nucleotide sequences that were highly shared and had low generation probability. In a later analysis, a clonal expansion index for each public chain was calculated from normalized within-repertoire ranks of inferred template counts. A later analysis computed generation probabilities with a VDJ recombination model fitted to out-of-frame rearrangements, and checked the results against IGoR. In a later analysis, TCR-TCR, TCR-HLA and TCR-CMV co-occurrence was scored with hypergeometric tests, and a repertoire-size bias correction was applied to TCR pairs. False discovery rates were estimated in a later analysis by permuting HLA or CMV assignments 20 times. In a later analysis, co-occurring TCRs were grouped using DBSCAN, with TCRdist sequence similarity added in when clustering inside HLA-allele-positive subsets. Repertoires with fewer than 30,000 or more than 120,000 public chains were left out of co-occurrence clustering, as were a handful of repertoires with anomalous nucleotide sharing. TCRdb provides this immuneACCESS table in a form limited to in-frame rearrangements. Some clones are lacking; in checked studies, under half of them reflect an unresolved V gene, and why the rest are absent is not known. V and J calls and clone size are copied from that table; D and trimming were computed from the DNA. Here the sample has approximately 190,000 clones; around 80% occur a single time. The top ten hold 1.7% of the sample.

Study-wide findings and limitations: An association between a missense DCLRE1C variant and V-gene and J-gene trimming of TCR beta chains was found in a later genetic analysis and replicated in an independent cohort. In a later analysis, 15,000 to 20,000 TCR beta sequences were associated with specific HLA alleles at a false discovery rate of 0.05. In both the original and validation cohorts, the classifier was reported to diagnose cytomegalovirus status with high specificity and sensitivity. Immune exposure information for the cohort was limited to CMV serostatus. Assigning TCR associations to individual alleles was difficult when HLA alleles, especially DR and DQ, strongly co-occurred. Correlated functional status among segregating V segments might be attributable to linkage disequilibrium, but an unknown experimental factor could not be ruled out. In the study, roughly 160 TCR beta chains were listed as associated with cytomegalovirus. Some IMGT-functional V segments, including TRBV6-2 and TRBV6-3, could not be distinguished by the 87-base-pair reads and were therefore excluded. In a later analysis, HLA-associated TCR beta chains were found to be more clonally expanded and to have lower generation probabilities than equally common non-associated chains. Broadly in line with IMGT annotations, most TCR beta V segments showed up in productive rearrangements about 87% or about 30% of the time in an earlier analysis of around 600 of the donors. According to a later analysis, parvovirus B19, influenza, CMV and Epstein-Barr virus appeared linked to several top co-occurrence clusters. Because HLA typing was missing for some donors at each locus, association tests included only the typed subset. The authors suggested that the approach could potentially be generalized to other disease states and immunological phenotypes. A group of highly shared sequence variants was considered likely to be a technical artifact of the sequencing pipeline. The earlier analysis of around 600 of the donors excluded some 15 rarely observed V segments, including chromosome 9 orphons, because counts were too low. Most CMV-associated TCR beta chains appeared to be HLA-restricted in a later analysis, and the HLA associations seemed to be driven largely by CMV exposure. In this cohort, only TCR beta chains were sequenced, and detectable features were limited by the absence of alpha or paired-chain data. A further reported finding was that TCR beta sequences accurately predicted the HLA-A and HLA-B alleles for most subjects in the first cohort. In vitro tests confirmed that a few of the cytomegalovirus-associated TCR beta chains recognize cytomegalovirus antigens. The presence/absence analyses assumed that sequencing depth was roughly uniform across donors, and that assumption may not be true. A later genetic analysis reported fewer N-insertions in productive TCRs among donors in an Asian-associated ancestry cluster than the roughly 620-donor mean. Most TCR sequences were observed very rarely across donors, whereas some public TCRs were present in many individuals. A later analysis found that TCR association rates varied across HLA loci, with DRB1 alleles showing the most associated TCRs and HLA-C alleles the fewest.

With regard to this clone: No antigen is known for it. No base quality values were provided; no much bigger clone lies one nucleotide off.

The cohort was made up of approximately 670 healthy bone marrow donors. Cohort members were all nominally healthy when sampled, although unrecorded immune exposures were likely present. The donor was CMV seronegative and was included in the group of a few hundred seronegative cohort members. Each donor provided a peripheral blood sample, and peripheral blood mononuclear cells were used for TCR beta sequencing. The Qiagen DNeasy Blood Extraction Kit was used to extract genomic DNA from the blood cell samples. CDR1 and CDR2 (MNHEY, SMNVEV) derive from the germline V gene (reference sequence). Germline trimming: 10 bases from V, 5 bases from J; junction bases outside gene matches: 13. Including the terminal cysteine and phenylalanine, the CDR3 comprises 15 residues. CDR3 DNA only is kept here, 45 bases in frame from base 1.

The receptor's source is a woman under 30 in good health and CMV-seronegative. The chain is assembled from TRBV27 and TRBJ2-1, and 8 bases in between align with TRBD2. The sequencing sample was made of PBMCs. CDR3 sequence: CATRYGASGHNEQFF. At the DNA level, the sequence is TGTGCCACCCGCTACGGGGCTAGCGGGCACAATGAGCAGTTCTTC.